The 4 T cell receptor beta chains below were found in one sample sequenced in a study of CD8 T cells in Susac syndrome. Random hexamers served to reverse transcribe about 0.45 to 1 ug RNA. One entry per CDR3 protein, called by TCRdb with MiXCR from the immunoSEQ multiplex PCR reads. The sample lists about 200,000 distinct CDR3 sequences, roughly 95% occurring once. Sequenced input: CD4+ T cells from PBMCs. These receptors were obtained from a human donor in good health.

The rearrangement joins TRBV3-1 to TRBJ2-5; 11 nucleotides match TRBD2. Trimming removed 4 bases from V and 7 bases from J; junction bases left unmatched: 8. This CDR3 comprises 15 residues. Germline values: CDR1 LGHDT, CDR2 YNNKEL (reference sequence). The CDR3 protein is CASSLPGTSGGTQYF. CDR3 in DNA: TGTGCCAGCAGCCTCCCCGGGACTAGCGGCGGGACCCAGTACTTC.

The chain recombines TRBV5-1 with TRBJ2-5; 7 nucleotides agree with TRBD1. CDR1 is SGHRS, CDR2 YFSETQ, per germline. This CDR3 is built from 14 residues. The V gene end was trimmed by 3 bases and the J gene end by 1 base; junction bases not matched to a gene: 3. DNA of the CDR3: TGCGCCAGCAGCTGGGGACAGTCCCAAGAGACCCAGTACTTC. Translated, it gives CASSWGQSQETQYF. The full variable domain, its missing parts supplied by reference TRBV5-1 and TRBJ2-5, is KAGVTQTPRYLIKTRGQQVTLSCSPISGHRSVSWYQQTPGQGLQFLFEYFSETQRNKGNFPGRFSGRQFSNSRSEMNVSTLELGDSALYLCASSWGQSQETQYFGPGTRLLVL.

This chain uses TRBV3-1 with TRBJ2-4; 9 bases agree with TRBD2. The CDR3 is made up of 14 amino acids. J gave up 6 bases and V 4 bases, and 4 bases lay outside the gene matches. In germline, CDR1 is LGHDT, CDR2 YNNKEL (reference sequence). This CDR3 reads CASSLQAGGNIQYF. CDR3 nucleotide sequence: TGTGCCAGCAGCCTCCAAGCGGGGGGAAACATTCAGTACTTC.

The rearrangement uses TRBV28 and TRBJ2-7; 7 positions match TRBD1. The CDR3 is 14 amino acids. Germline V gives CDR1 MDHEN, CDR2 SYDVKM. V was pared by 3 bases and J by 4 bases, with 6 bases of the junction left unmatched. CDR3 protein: CASSLAGGVYEQYV. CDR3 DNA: TGTGCCAGCAGTTTGGCAGGGGGTGTGTACGAGCAGTACGTC.